This T cell receptor (beta chain) was recovered during a study of a mutant IDH1 vaccine in newly diagnosed glioma. Study details: Treated patients were roughly 62% male, about 38% female, mean age around 40 years.

Time point specified: week 11, during vaccination. Doses consisted of 300 ug of mutant IDH1 20-mer peptide each, paired with topical imiquimod. V was shortened by 6 bases and J by 0 bases, with 12 bases between the two germline ends. The CDR3 runs 16 residues. The germline CDR1 and CDR2 sequences are MNHEY and SMNVEV (reference sequence). Generated by immunoSEQ multiplex PCR, the TCRdb table keeps only in-frame clones and is missing some. The sample lists around 60,000 clones; around 85% were seen once. Details on this clone: No antigen is known for it.

General study points: Researchers report vaccine-induced immune responses in roughly 94% of patients.

The clonotype originates from a woman between 45 and 60 years old with glioma. The sample consisted of PBMCs, taken from a glioma patient whose treatment included an IDH1 peptide vaccine. The rearrangement uses TRBV27 and TRBJ1-6; D gene uncertain. The CDR3 DNA follows: TGTGCCAGCAGATCGACCGCAAGCTCCTATAATTCACCCCTCCACTTT. Its protein is CASRSTASSYNSPLHF.